This TCR beta chain was recorded in a study of blood T cell repertoires in COVID-19. The CDR3 is made up of 14 amino acids. Germline loops: CDR1 SGHAT, CDR2 FQNNGV. The V end lost 5 bases, the J end lost 1 base, and 12 bases lay between the germline ends. Original data processing: Estimation of nucleated cell counts was performed using reference gene primer amplification. Produced via immunoSEQ multiplex PCR; TCRdb's table is partial and in-frame only. D and trimming were read from the DNA, whereas the V and J calls and clone size are those reported in that table. The table has fewer than 300,000 clones, around 79% seen once.

The chain combines TRBV11-2 with TRBJ2-7; D remains ambiguous. The TCR sequence derives from a woman of 80 years or more with acute or convalescent COVID-19. Sequenced sample: peripheral blood. CDR3 protein: CASSDHFSSYEQYF. The CDR3 DNA sequence: TGTGCCAGCAGCGATCACTTCTCATCCTACGAGCAGTACTTC.